A selection of T cell receptor beta chains follows, all from one sample in a study of PD-1 blockade in mismatch repair-deficient tumors. TCRdb's table, derived via immunoSEQ multiplex PCR, lists solely in-frame clones and lacks some. The repertoire consists of about 68,000 clones, with about 72% occurring once and the leading ten covering 4.5% to 7%. The sequences come from peripheral blood, collected 2 weeks after starting pembrolizumab. The source of these receptors is an adult with mismatch repair-deficient cancer. The CDR3 runs from the conserved cysteine through the conserved F or W. The D gene is left open where the match is weak. Size is omitted from some rows. Given values are once, few, many or a class for expanded clones.

j_call v_call d_call clone_size cdr3_aa cdr3_nt
TRBJ2-5 TRBV7-9 NA few CASSLSERGSQTQYF TGTGCCAGCAGCTTAAGTGAGAGGGGGAGTCAGACCCAGTACTTC
TRBJ2-1 TRBV5-6 NA NA CASSPTLGGEQFF TGTGCCAGCAGCCCAACCCTCGGGGGTGAGCAGTTCTTC
TRBJ2-7 TRBV7-2 TRBD2 NA CASSLKGGTSGPLLEQYF TGTGCCAGCAGCTTAAAAGGGGGGACTAGCGGGCCCCTTTTGGAGCAGTACTTC
TRBJ1-2 TRBV27 NA NA CASMGHLNYGYTF TGTGCCAGCATGGGACACTTAAACTATGGCTACACCTTC
TRBJ2-1 TRBV19 TRBD1 NA CASSETGGSPYNEQFF TGTGCCAGTAGTGAGACAGGGGGCTCACCCTACAATGAGCAGTTCTTC
TRBJ2-5 TRBV6-5 TRBD1 NA CASRWTGEETQYF TGTGCCAGCAGATGGACAGGGGAAGAGACCCAGTACTTC
TRBJ2-1 TRBV11-3 NA NA CASSLASLRDNEQFF TGTGCCAGCAGCTTAGCCTCCCTTCGTGACAATGAGCAGTTCTTC
TRBJ1-1 TRBV18 NA many CASSPPWAFSRMNTEAFF TGTGCCAGCTCACCCCCCTGGGCTTTCTCTCGAATGAACACTGAAGCTTTCTTT
TRBJ2-3 TRBV4-3 NA NA CASSQESGGQGGRTDTQYF TGCGCCAGCAGCCAAGAGTCGGGAGGGCAGGGGGGTCGGACAGATACGCAGTATTTT
TRBJ2-2 TRBV19 TRBD1 NA CACSGTANTGELFF TGTGCCTGTTCCGGGACAGCGAACACCGGGGAGCTGTTTTTT
TRBJ1-1 TRBV19 NA NA CASTPRGGRRTEAFF TGTGCCAGTACCCCAAGGGGGGGGCGCCGAACTGAAGCTTTCTTT
TRBJ2-3 TRBV5-1 TRBD1 once CASSIEGQPSTDTQYF TGCGCCAGCAGCATAGAGGGACAGCCGAGCACAGATACGCAGTATTTT
TRBJ1-1 TRBV6-1 TRBD1 NA CASRRDRDVYTEAFF TGTGCCAGCAGGCGGGACAGGGATGTTTACACTGAAGCTTTCTTT
TRBJ1-1 TRBV27 NA NA CASSIDEKNTEAFF TGTGCCAGCAGCATCGACGAAAAGAACACTGAAGCTTTCTTT
TRBJ2-3 TRBV27 NA NA CASSPRHREGTDTQYF TGTGCCAGCAGTCCCCGACACAGGGAAGGTACAGATACGCAGTATTTT
TRBJ2-2 TRBV10-3 NA NA CAIKGGSDTGELFF TGTGCCATAAAGGGAGGCTCTGACACCGGGGAGCTGTTTTTT
TRBJ1-2 TRBV6-5 TRBD1 NA CASTRRGRGGYTF TGTGCCAGCACTCGCAGGGGGCGCGGAGGCTACACCTTC
TRBJ2-2 TRBV9 NA NA CASSVIGETGELFF TGTGCCAGCAGCGTAATTGGGGAGACCGGGGAGCTGTTTTTT
TRBJ2-6 TRBV5-1 NA NA CASSLSWGPLSGANVLTF TGCGCCAGCAGCTTGTCTTGGGGCCCCCTCTCTGGGGCCAACGTCCTGACTTTC
TRBJ1-1 TRBV30 NA NA CAWSVRRTNTEAFF TGTGCCTGGAGTGTACGACGGACGAACACTGAAGCTTTCTTT
TRBJ2-1 TRBV6-1 TRBD1 NA CASSAGTGGYNEQFF TGTGCCAGCAGCGCCGGGACAGGGGGATACAATGAGCAGTTCTTC
TRBJ1-5 TRBV19 NA once CASSIGDYQPQHF TGTGCCAGTAGTATAGGGGACTATCAGCCCCAGCATTTT
TRBJ2-3 TRBV5-8 TRBD2 NA CASSLKASGSTDTQYF TGTGCCAGCAGCTTGAAGGCTAGCGGGAGTACAGATACGCAGTATTTT
TRBJ2-7 TRBV9 NA NA CASSVAQDRTYEQYF TGTGCCAGCAGCGTAGCTCAAGACAGAACCTACGAGCAGTACTTC
TRBJ1-1 TRBV27 NA NA CASRNLMNTEAFF TGTGCCAGCAGGAATTTGATGAACACTGAAGCTTTCTTT
TRBJ1-1 TRBV5-6 NA NA CASSPLRVTEAFF TGTGCCAGCAGCCCGCTAAGGGTAACTGAAGCTTTCTTT
TRBJ1-4 TRBV28 NA NA CASSLFITNEKLFF TGTGCCAGCAGTTTATTCATCACTAATGAAAAACTGTTTTTT
TRBJ1-1 TRBV6-5 NA NA CASSYLHRNTEAFF TGTGCCAGCAGTTACTTGCATAGGAACACTGAAGCTTTCTTT
TRBJ2-3 TRBV5-4 TRBD2 NA CASSSPTSGSTDTQYF TGTGCCAGCAGCTCCCCGACTAGCGGTAGCACAGATACGCAGTATTTT
TRBJ1-2 TRBV6-5 TRBD1 once CASSSPWGQGHYGYTF TGTGCCAGCAGTTCCCCTTGGGGACAGGGACATTATGGCTACACCTTC
TRBJ1-1 TRBV5-4 NA few CASSVSLDKNTEAFF TGTGCCAGCAGCGTGTCATTAGACAAGAACACTGAAGCTTTCTTT
TRBJ2-7 TRBV11-3 TRBD1 NA CASSETGAEQYF TGTGCCAGCAGCGAAACAGGGGCCGAGCAGTACTTC
TRBJ2-7 TRBV7-2 NA NA CASRNIQALNYEQYF TGTGCCAGCAGAAATATCCAGGCTTTAAACTACGAGCAGTACTTC
TRBJ2-1 TRBV18 TRBD1 NA CASSPRDREGNEQFF TGTGCCAGCTCACCCCGGGACAGGGAGGGGAATGAGCAGTTCTTC
TRBJ2-1 TRBV6-1 NA NA CASSESRGFKSYNEQFF TGTGCCAGCAGTGAGTCACGGGGTTTTAAATCCTACAATGAGCAGTTCTTC
TRBJ2-1 TRBV11-3 NA few CASSLDWGNEQFF TGTGCCAGCAGCTTAGATTGGGGGAATGAGCAGTTCTTC
TRBJ1-2 TRBV6-5 TRBD1 NA CASSYLDRELGYTF TGTGCCAGCAGTTACCTCGACAGGGAGCTTGGCTACACCTTC
TRBJ2-5 TRBV5-6 TRBD2 NA CASTLGLAEETQYF TGTGCCAGCACCCTGGGTCTAGCGGAAGAGACCCAGTACTTC
TRBJ2-1 TRBV5-1 TRBD2 NA CASSLDGRERGEQFF TGCGCCAGCAGCTTAGACGGGCGGGAGAGGGGTGAGCAGTTCTTC